The 2 T cell receptor beta chains given below trace back to one sample, sequenced in a study of T cell repertoires in cytomegalovirus infection. For these TCRs, the target antigens are not known. Each CDR3 protein is one row after TCRdb ran MiXCR on the reads. The sample lists around 100,000 distinct CDR3 sequences, about a tenth seen once, with roughly 31% in the top ten. The material sequenced was PBMCs, sequenced either directly or after in vitro stimulation (not recorded which). These receptors were taken from a human donor in good health (CMV status not recorded). Some clones in this sample may be carry-over from other donors' samples.

This rearrangement joins TRBV28 to TRBJ2-7; tentatively, D is TRBD1 or TRBD2 (6 bases each). This CDR3 spans 12 amino acids. Germline assignment: CDR1 MDHEN and CDR2 SYDVKM. Trimming stripped 4 bases from V and 5 bases from J, with 9 bases between. CDR3: CASSSGGNEQYV. The CDR3 nucleotides are TGTGCCAGCAGTTCCGGGGGCAACGAGCAGTACGTC.

This clonotype was recorded many times. J is TRBJ2-1 and V is TRBV5-1, with TRBD2 matching over 9 bases. The CDR3 extends over 15 amino acids. V trimming: 5 bases; J trimming: 0 bases; junction bases outside the gene matches: 3. Germline CDR1 reads SGHRS; CDR2 reads YFSETQ. CDR3 loop: CASSVAGDSYNEQFF. The CDR3 region has the DNA TGCGCCAGCAGTGTAGCGGGGGACTCCTACAATGAGCAGTTCTTC.